The TCR beta chain under discussion was sequenced for a study of T cells in tumors after PD-1 blockade. This clone was seen only a few times. Repertoires were generated with immunoSEQ multiplex PCR, while TCRdb's copy carries only in-frame clones and drops some. The data contain roughly 9,300 clones, 55% to 75% of them singletons. Trimming pared 5 bases from V and 2 bases from J, leaving 22 bases between. The CDR3 length is 19 residues. Germline V gene sequence: CDR1 SGHAT, CDR2 FQNNGV. The sequence was obtained from a human donor with basal cell carcinoma. The chain is built from TRBV11-2 and TRBJ1-6; D is unresolved. The sample was tumor tissue, taken after anti-PD-1 treatment. The CDR3 reads CASSLFLNPGGPYNSPLHF. CDR3 DNA: TGTGCCAGCAGCCTGTTCCTTAATCCGGGTGGCCCCTATAATTCACCCCTCCACTTT.